A selection of T cell receptor beta chains follows, all from one sample in a study of T cell responses to AZD1222 COVID-19 vaccine. Profiling relied on immunoSEQ multiplex PCR, and the TCRdb table lists in-frame clones only, not all of them. The data contain roughly 140,000 clones, less than 90% of them singletons. The specimen comprised peripheral blood, sampled after recovery from COVID-19. The source is an adult who had recovered from COVID-19. Each CDR3 is given with its conserved first and last residue. D genes are given only for firm matches. Clone size is shown for a subset of rows, as once, few, many or a class of expanded clone.

D gene: TRBD1; J gene: TRBJ2-1; V gene: TRBV27; clone size: .; CDR3 DNA: TGTGCCAGCAGTTTACTAGGCCAGGGGGCGCGGGAGCAGTTCTTC; CDR3 protein: CASSLLGQGAREQFF
D gene: TRBD2; J gene: TRBJ2-1; V gene: TRBV6-5; clone size: .; CDR3 DNA: TGTGCCAGCAGTTCCTCGCGGGGGGGCAGGTACAATGAGCAGTTCTTC; CDR3 protein: CASSSSRGGRYNEQFF
D gene: .; J gene: TRBJ1-3; V gene: TRBV4-1; clone size: .; CDR3 DNA: TGCGCCAGCAGCCGATTCTTGAAGGACCTTAGCTCTGGAAACACCATATATTTT; CDR3 protein: CASSRFLKDLSSGNTIYF
D gene: .; J gene: TRBJ1-6; V gene: TRBV3-1/TRBV3-2; clone size: .; CDR3 DNA: TGTGCCAGCAGCACGACAGTCGCGGATTCACCCCTCCACTTT; CDR3 protein: CASSTTVADSPLHF
D gene: .; J gene: TRBJ1-5; V gene: TRBV11-3; clone size: .; CDR3 DNA: TGTGCCAGCAGCTGGGATCCAGGGCAGTTCATTAATCAGCCCCAGCATTTT; CDR3 protein: CASSWDPGQFINQPQHF
D gene: TRBD2; J gene: TRBJ2-1; V gene: TRBV27; clone size: .; CDR3 DNA: TGTGCCAGCAGTTTATTCGGTAGCGGGTACAATGAGCAGTTCTTC; CDR3 protein: CASSLFGSGYNEQFF
D gene: .; J gene: TRBJ2-5; V gene: TRBV18; clone size: .; CDR3 DNA: TGTGCCAGCTCACCACCAGGGCCCCTCAAGGAGACCCAGTACTTC; CDR3 protein: CASSPPGPLKETQYF
D gene: TRBD2; J gene: TRBJ2-5; V gene: TRBV2; clone size: .; CDR3 DNA: TGTGCCAGCAGCGGACTAGCCCTAGAGACCCAGTACTTC; CDR3 protein: CASSGLALETQYF
D gene: .; J gene: TRBJ1-1; V gene: TRBV20-1; clone size: .; CDR3 DNA: TGCAGTGCTCAAACGAACACTGAAGCTTTCTTT; CDR3 protein: CSAQTNTEAFF
D gene: .; J gene: TRBJ2-5; V gene: TRBV7-3; clone size: .; CDR3 DNA: TGTGCCAGCAGTGGGGCTTTCCAAGAGACCCAGTACTTC; CDR3 protein: CASSGAFQETQYF
D gene: .; J gene: TRBJ2-7; V gene: TRBV7-3; clone size: once; CDR3 DNA: TGTGCCAGCAGCCCTAGGGGGGGATCCTACGAGCAGTACTTC; CDR3 protein: CASSPRGGSYEQYF
D gene: .; J gene: TRBJ1-2; V gene: TRBV19; clone size: .; CDR3 DNA: TGTGCCAGTAGTATGACGGAGGGCGGCTACACCTTC; CDR3 protein: CASSMTEGGYTF
D gene: .; J gene: TRBJ2-5; V gene: TRBV29-1; clone size: .; CDR3 DNA: TGCAGCGTTCGACGGCAAGAGACCCAGTACTTC; CDR3 protein: CSVRRQETQYF
D gene: .; J gene: TRBJ1-5; V gene: TRBV14; clone size: .; CDR3 DNA: TGTGCCAGCAGCCAGGGGTTCGGTCAGCCCCAGCATTTT; CDR3 protein: CASSQGFGQPQHF
D gene: TRBD1; J gene: TRBJ2-7; V gene: TRBV12-5; clone size: .; CDR3 DNA: TGTGCTAGTGGACGGGACAGCGGACAGTACTTC; CDR3 protein: CASGRDSGQYF
D gene: .; J gene: TRBJ2-3; V gene: TRBV6-5; clone size: .; CDR3 DNA: TGTGCCAGCACAGGGTCATTTGGCACAGATGCGCAGTATTTT; CDR3 protein: CASTGSFGTDAQYF
D gene: TRBD1; J gene: TRBJ2-3; V gene: TRBV5-1; clone size: .; CDR3 DNA: TGCGCCAGCAGCGTGGACAGGGTCGTTTCAGATACGCAGTATTTT; CDR3 protein: CASSVDRVVSDTQYF
D gene: .; J gene: TRBJ1-6; V gene: TRBV6-6; clone size: .; CDR3 DNA: TGTGCCAGCAATGGAAGAACAGGGTCTAATTCACCCCTCCACTTT; CDR3 protein: CASNGRTGSNSPLHF
D gene: .; J gene: TRBJ2-3; V gene: TRBV5-4; clone size: .; CDR3 DNA: TGTGCCAGCAGCTTGGGGACGACAGATACGCAGTATTTT; CDR3 protein: CASSLGTTDTQYF
D gene: .; J gene: TRBJ2-3; V gene: TRBV4-1; clone size: .; CDR3 DNA: TGCGCCAGCAGCCAAGTGGCCGGGCTCAGGGATACGCAGTATTTT; CDR3 protein: CASSQVAGLRDTQYF
D gene: .; J gene: TRBJ1-1; V gene: TRBV4-1; clone size: .; CDR3 DNA: TGCGCCAGCAGCCAAGAGTGGGGTTGGGAAGCTTTCTTT; CDR3 protein: CASSQEWGWEAFF
D gene: .; J gene: TRBJ2-5; V gene: TRBV10-1; clone size: .; CDR3 DNA: TGCGCCAGCAGTGACAGGTGTAGATCTGAGACCCAGTACTTC; CDR3 protein: CASSDRCRSETQYF
D gene: .; J gene: TRBJ2-5; V gene: TRBV19; clone size: once; CDR3 DNA: TGTGCCAGTAGCCAGACCCCCGGACGGCAAGAGACCCAGTACTTC; CDR3 protein: CASSQTPGRQETQYF
D gene: .; J gene: TRBJ1-2; V gene: TRBV6-2/TRBV6-3; clone size: .; CDR3 DNA: TGTGCCAGCAGTTACTCCCTGGCTGCCCGCCGGGCGGGGGGCTACACCTTC; CDR3 protein: CASSYSLAARRAGGYTF
D gene: TRBD1; J gene: TRBJ2-3; V gene: TRBV2; clone size: .; CDR3 DNA: TGTGCCAGCAGCGGACAGGGTTCTACAGATACGCAGTATTTT; CDR3 protein: CASSGQGSTDTQYF
D gene: TRBD2; J gene: TRBJ2-1; V gene: TRBV6-2/TRBV6-3; clone size: .; CDR3 DNA: TGTGCCAGCAGTCAACTAGCGTCAGGACTAAATGAGCAGTTCTTC; CDR3 protein: CASSQLASGLNEQFF
D gene: TRBD2; J gene: TRBJ2-2; V gene: TRBV7-2; clone size: .; CDR3 DNA: TGTGCCAGCAGCTTAGTAGCGGGGTGGGCCGGGGAGCTGTTTTTT; CDR3 protein: CASSLVAGWAGELFF
D gene: TRBD1; J gene: TRBJ1-5; V gene: TRBV15; clone size: .; CDR3 DNA: TGTGCCACCAGCGGCCCCCAGGGGGGTCGGAGCAATCAGCCCCAGCATTTT; CDR3 protein: CATSGPQGGRSNQPQHF
D gene: TRBD2; J gene: TRBJ2-1; V gene: TRBV20-1; clone size: .; CDR3 DNA: TGCAGTGCTAGTTCTAGCGGGAGGGCCGGATCCTACAATGAGCAGTTCTTC; CDR3 protein: CSASSSGRAGSYNEQFF
D gene: .; J gene: TRBJ1-2; V gene: TRBV24-1; clone size: once; CDR3 DNA: TGTGCCACCAGTGCCGGGACTTCCTATGGCTACACCTTC; CDR3 protein: CATSAGTSYGYTF
D gene: .; J gene: TRBJ2-7; V gene: TRBV4-3; clone size: .; CDR3 DNA: TGCGCCAGCAGCCAAGATCTTCGGGGGAGGGAGCAGTACTTC; CDR3 protein: CASSQDLRGREQYF
D gene: .; J gene: TRBJ1-2; V gene: TRBV19; clone size: .; CDR3 DNA: TGTGCCACCCACCTGCGGGGACAAGAAGGAGGCTACACCTTC; CDR3 protein: CATHLRGQEGGYTF
D gene: .; J gene: TRBJ2-3; V gene: TRBV18; clone size: once; CDR3 DNA: TGTGCCAGCTCACCACTGGGGACTTCCCTGAAAGGAGGCACAGATACGCAGTATTTT; CDR3 protein: CASSPLGTSLKGGTDTQYF
D gene: .; J gene: TRBJ2-2; V gene: TRBV5-1; clone size: .; CDR3 DNA: TGCGCCAGCAGCGCGAGCCTAAACACCGGGGAGCTGTTTTTT; CDR3 protein: CASSASLNTGELFF
D gene: .; J gene: TRBJ2-5; V gene: TRBV5-4; clone size: .; CDR3 DNA: TGTGCCAGCAGCTTGGTTATGCGGGCGGGAGAGACCCAGTACTTC; CDR3 protein: CASSLVMRAGETQYF
D gene: TRBD1; J gene: TRBJ2-7; V gene: TRBV5-4; clone size: few; CDR3 DNA: TGTGCCAGCAGCGATCACCCCGGGACAGGGGTATGGGAGCAGTACTTC; CDR3 protein: CASSDHPGTGVWEQYF
D gene: .; J gene: TRBJ2-7; V gene: TRBV7-2; clone size: .; CDR3 DNA: TGTGCCAGCAGTTTGGGTGTCGATCGAACCTACGAGCAGTACTTC; CDR3 protein: CASSLGVDRTYEQYF
D gene: .; J gene: TRBJ1-5; V gene: TRBV28; clone size: .; CDR3 DNA: TGTGCCAGCAGTTTCGGCCCACTACCCCAGCATTTT; CDR3 protein: CASSFGPLPQHF
D gene: TRBD1; J gene: TRBJ2-2; V gene: TRBV27; clone size: .; CDR3 DNA: TGTGCCAGCAGTTTATGGGCAACAGGGGAAAACACCGGGGAGCTGTTTTTT; CDR3 protein: CASSLWATGENTGELFF
D gene: .; J gene: TRBJ1-5; V gene: TRBV5-5; clone size: .; CDR3 DNA: TGTGCCAGCAGCTTGGTATGGACGGAGCAACCCCAGCATTTT; CDR3 protein: CASSLVWTEQPQHF
D gene: .; J gene: TRBJ1-5; V gene: TRBV6-5; clone size: .; CDR3 DNA: TGTGCCAGCAGTACGGGGGGGCCTGGTGGGCAGCCCCAGCATTTT; CDR3 protein: CASSTGGPGGQPQHF
D gene: TRBD1; J gene: TRBJ1-5; V gene: TRBV7-2; clone size: few; CDR3 DNA: TGTGCCAGCAGCGTGGGACAGGGCCTCAATCAGCCCCAGCATTTT; CDR3 protein: CASSVGQGLNQPQHF
D gene: TRBD2; J gene: TRBJ2-2; V gene: TRBV9; clone size: .; CDR3 DNA: TGTGCCAGCAGCGGCCCTAGCGGGGGGCAAGGCGGGGAGCTGTTTTTT; CDR3 protein: CASSGPSGGQGGELFF
D gene: TRBD2; J gene: TRBJ2-2; V gene: TRBV9; clone size: .; CDR3 DNA: TGTGCCAGCAGCGTAGGGGCGGGGGTAGGAACCGGGGAGCTGTTTTTT; CDR3 protein: CASSVGAGVGTGELFF
D gene: TRBD1; J gene: TRBJ2-5; V gene: TRBV6-5; clone size: .; CDR3 DNA: TGTGCCAGCAGCTTAGGGGGCAGTTGGGAGACCCAGTACTTC; CDR3 protein: CASSLGGSWETQYF
D gene: TRBD2; J gene: TRBJ2-1; V gene: TRBV15; clone size: .; CDR3 DNA: TGTGCCACCAGCAGAGATCTGGGACTAGCGGGGGGGCAGGGCTACAATGAGCAGTTCTTC; CDR3 protein: CATSRDLGLAGGQGYNEQFF
D gene: .; J gene: TRBJ1-2; V gene: TRBV6-5; clone size: .; CDR3 DNA: TGTGCCAGCAGTAGGCCAGGGGCACTCTATGGCTACACCTTC; CDR3 protein: CASSRPGALYGYTF
D gene: .; J gene: TRBJ1-5; V gene: TRBV5-8; clone size: .; CDR3 DNA: TGTGCCAGCAGCCTCCAGGGAGGGGCCCATCAGCCCCAGCATTTT; CDR3 protein: CASSLQGGAHQPQHF
D gene: .; J gene: TRBJ1-3; V gene: TRBV9; clone size: .; CDR3 DNA: TGTGCCAGCAGCGAAACTTCTGGAAACACCATATATTTT; CDR3 protein: CASSETSGNTIYF
D gene: .; J gene: TRBJ1-1; V gene: TRBV9; clone size: .; CDR3 DNA: TGTGCCAGCAGCGTAGAGTATGAGAACACTGAAGCTTTCTTT; CDR3 protein: CASSVEYENTEAFF
D gene: TRBD1; J gene: TRBJ2-7; V gene: TRBV24-1; clone size: .; CDR3 DNA: TGTGCCACTACCGGGACAGGGTCTTTCGAGCAGTACTTC; CDR3 protein: CATTGTGSFEQYF
D gene: .; J gene: TRBJ2-7; V gene: TRBV4-1; clone size: .; CDR3 DNA: TGCGCCAGCAGCCAAGGAGGGGGTATCGACGAGCAGTACTTC; CDR3 protein: CASSQGGGIDEQYF
D gene: TRBD2; J gene: TRBJ2-7; V gene: TRBV12-5; clone size: .; CDR3 DNA: TGTGCTAGTGGTTTGGCCGTCCGATGGACTAGCGGGGGACCTAGGAGCTCCTACGAGCAGTACTTC; CDR3 protein: CASGLAVRWTSGGPRSSYEQYF
D gene: .; J gene: TRBJ1-6; V gene: TRBV7-8; clone size: .; CDR3 DNA: TGTGCCAGCAGCTTAATGGGCTCGAGCTCCTATAATTCACCCCTCCACTTT; CDR3 protein: CASSLMGSSSYNSPLHF
D gene: .; J gene: TRBJ2-3; V gene: TRBV5-1; clone size: .; CDR3 DNA: TGCGCCAGCAGCTTAGCGACAACAGATACGCAGTATTTT; CDR3 protein: CASSLATTDTQYF
D gene: .; J gene: TRBJ2-7; V gene: TRBV5-6; clone size: once; CDR3 DNA: TGTGCCAGCAGCTTGGTTAACACGGGACTCGGAGGCCACGAGCAGTACTTC; CDR3 protein: CASSLVNTGLGGHEQYF
D gene: TRBD2; J gene: TRBJ2-7; V gene: TRBV2; clone size: .; CDR3 DNA: TGTGCCAGCAGTGAAAGGGGACTAGGAAACGAGCAGTACTTC; CDR3 protein: CASSERGLGNEQYF
D gene: TRBD1; J gene: TRBJ1-5; V gene: TRBV28; clone size: .; CDR3 DNA: TGTGCCAGCAGTTTATGGGGACAGGGGGCCGATCAGCCCCAGCATTTT; CDR3 protein: CASSLWGQGADQPQHF
D gene: .; J gene: TRBJ1-3; V gene: TRBV23-1; clone size: .; CDR3 DNA: TGCGCCAGCAGTCGTGAGAGGGCCTCTGGAAACACCATATATTTT; CDR3 protein: CASSRERASGNTIYF
D gene: .; J gene: TRBJ2-2; V gene: TRBV6-6; clone size: .; CDR3 DNA: TGTGCCTCCTCGACATCAGCCGGGGAGCTGTTTTTT; CDR3 protein: CASSTSAGELFF